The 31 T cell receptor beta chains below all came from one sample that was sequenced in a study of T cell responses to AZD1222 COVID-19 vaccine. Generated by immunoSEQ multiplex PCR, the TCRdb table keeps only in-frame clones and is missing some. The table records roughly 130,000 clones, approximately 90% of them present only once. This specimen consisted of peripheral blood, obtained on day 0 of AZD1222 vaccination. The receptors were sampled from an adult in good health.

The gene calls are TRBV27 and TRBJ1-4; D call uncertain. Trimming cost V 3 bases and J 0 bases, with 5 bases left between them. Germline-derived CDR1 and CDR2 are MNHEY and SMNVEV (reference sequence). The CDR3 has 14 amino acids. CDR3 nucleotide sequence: TGTGCCAGCAGTTTGGGTGCAACTAATGAAAAACTGTTTTTT. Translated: CASSLGATNEKLFF.

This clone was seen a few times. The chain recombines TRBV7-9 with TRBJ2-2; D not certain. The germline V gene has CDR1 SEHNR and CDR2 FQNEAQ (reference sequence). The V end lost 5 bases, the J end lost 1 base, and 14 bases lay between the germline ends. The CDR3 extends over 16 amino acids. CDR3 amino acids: CASSDPGRKNTGELFF. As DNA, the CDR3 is TGTGCCAGCAGCGACCCAGGCAGAAAGAACACCGGGGAGCTGTTTTTT.

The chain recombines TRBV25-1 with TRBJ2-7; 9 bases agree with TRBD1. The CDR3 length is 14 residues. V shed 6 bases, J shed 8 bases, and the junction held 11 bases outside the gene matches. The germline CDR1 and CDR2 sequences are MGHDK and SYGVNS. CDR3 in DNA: TGTGCCAGCAGGACAGGGGGGATACCTACGAAGCAGTACTTC. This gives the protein CASRTGGIPTKQYF.

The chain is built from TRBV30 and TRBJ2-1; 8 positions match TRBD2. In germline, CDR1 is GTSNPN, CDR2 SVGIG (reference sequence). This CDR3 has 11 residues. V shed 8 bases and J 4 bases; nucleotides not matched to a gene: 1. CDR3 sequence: CARGGYNEQFF. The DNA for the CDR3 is TGTGCCCGGGGGGGTTACAATGAGCAGTTCTTC.

CDR3 in amino acids: CASRVSTEAFF. The CDR3 DNA sequence: TGTGCCAGTAGGGTATCCACTGAAGCTTTCTTT. The V and J genes are TRBV19 and TRBJ1-1; D call uncertain. CDR3 length: 11 amino acids. Germline V gene sequence: CDR1 LNHDA, CDR2 SQIVND (reference sequence). V was cut by 6 bases and J by 4 bases, with 6 bases left in between.

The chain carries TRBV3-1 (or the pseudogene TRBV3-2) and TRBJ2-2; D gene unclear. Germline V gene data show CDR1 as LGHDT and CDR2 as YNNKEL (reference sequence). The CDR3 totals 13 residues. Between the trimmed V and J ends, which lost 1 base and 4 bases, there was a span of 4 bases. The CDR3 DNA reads TGTGCCAGCAGCCAAGGAAGCACCGGGGAGCTGTTTTTT. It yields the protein CASSQGSTGELFF.

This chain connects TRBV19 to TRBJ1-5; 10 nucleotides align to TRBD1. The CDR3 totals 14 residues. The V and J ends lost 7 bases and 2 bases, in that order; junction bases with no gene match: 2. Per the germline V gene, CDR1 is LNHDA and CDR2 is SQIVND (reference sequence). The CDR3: CASTGQGGNQPQHF. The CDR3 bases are TGTGCCAGTACTGGACAGGGGGGCAATCAGCCCCAGCATTTT.

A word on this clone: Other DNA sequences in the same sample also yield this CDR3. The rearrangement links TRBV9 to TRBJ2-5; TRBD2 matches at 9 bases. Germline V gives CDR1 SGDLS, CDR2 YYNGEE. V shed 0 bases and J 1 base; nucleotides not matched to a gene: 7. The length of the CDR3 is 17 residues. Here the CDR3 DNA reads TGTGCCAGCAGCGTAGATCCAGCGGGAGGACTCCAAGAGACCCAGTACTTC. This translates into CASSVDPAGGLQETQYF.

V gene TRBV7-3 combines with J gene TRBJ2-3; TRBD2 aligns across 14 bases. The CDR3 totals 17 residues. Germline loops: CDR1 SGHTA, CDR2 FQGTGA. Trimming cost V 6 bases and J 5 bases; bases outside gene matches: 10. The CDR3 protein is CASSLLGTSGRVDTQYF. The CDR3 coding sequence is TGTGCCAGCAGTTTACTGGGGACTAGCGGGAGAGTAGATACGCAGTATTTT.

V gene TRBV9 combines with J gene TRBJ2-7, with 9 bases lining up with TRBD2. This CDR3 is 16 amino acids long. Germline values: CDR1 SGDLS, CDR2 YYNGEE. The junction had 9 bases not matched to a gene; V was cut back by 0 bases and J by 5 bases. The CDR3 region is CASSVGISGSGNEQYF. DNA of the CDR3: TGTGCCAGCAGCGTAGGAATTAGCGGGAGTGGCAACGAGCAGTACTTC.

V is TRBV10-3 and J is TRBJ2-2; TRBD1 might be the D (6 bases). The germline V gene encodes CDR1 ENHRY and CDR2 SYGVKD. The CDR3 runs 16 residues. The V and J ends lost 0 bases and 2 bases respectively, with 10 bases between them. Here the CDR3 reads CAISESVGHNTGELFF. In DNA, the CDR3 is TGTGCCATCAGTGAGTCGGTGGGACACAACACCGGGGAGCTGTTTTTT.

Written as DNA, the CDR3 is TGTGCCAGTAGTACTACAGGGGTGAACACTGAAGCTTTCTTT. This gives the protein CASSTTGVNTEAFF. The genes are TRBV19 and TRBJ1-1, with TRBD1 matching over 7 bases. V was pared by 4 bases and J by 0 bases, with 2 bases of the junction left unmatched. Germline CDR1 LNHDA, CDR2 SQIVND (reference sequence). This CDR3 is built from 14 residues. Drawing the rest from reference TRBV19 and TRBJ1-1, the complete variable domain is DGGITQSPKYLFRKEGQNVTLSCEQNLNHDAMYWYRQDPGQGLRLIYYSQIVNDFQKGDIAEGYSVSREKKESFPLTVTSAQKNPTAFYLCASSTTGVNTEAFFGQGTRLTVV.

The CDR3 is CASSLVVGSNQPQHF. The CDR3 DNA is TGTGCCAGCAGCTTGGTGGTGGGTAGCAATCAGCCCCAGCATTTT. The chain combines TRBV5-5 with TRBJ1-5; D remains ambiguous. Germline CDR1 SGHKS, CDR2 YYEKEE (reference sequence). The V end was cut by 0 bases, the J end by 0 bases, with 7 bases between. This CDR3 contains 15 residues. Full variable domain (outside the CDR3, taken from reference TRBV5-5 and TRBJ1-5): DAGVTQSPTHLIKTRGQQVTLRCSPISGHKSVSWYQQVLGQGPQFIFQYYEKEERGRGNFPDRFSARQFPNYSSELNVNALLLGDSALYLCASSLVVGSNQPQHFGDGTRLSIL.

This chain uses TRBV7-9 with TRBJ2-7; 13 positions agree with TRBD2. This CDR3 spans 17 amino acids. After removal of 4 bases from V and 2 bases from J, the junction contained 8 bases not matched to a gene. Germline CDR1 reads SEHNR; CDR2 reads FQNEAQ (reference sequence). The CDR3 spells CASSSSNTSGRAYEQYF. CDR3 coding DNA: TGTGCCAGCAGCTCGTCAAACACTAGCGGGAGGGCCTACGAGCAGTACTTC.

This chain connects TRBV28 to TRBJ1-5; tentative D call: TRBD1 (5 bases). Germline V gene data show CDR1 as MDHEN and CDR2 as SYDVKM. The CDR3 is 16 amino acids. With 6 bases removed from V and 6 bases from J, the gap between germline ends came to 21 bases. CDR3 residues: CASSPTGTMWGQPQHF. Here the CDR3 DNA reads TGTGCCAGCAGCCCAACCGGGACTATGTGGGGTCAGCCCCAGCATTTT.

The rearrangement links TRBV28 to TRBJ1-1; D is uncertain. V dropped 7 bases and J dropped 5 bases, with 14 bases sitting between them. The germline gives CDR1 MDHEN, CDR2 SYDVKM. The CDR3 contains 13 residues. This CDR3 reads CASTLWGITEAFF. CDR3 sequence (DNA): TGTGCCAGCACCCTTTGGGGTATAACTGAAGCTTTCTTT.

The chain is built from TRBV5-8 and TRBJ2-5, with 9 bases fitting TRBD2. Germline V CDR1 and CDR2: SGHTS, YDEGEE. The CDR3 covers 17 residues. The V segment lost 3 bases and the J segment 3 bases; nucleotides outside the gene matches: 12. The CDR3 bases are TGTGCCAGCAGCTCTAGCGGCGGGAGGGCGTTAGAAGAGACCCAGTACTTC. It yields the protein CASSSSGGRALEETQYF.

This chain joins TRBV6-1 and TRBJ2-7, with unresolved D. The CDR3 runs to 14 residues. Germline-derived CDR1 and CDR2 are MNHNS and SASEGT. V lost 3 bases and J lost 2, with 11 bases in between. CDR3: CASSDLFPTYEQYF. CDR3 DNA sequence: TGTGCCAGCAGTGACCTCTTCCCCACCTACGAGCAGTACTTC.

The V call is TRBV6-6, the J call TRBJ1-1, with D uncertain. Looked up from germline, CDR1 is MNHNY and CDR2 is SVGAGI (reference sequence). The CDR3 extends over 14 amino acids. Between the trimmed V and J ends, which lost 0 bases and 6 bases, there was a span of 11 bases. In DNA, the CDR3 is TGTGCCAGCAGTTACTCGATTAAAGGTTCTGAAGCTTTCTTT. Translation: CASSYSIKGSEAFF.

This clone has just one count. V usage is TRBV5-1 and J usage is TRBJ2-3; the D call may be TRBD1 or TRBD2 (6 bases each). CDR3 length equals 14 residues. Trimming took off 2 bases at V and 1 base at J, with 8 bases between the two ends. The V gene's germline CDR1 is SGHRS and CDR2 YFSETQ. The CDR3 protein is CASSFGGGTDTQYF. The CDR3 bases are TGCGCCAGCAGCTTCGGGGGCGGCACAGATACGCAGTATTTT. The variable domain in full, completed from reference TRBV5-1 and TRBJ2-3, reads KAGVTQTPRYLIKTRGQQVTLSCSPISGHRSVSWYQQTPGQGLQFLFEYFSETQRNKGNFPGRFSGRQFSNSRSEMNVSTLELGDSALYLCASSFGGGTDTQYFGPGTRLTVL.

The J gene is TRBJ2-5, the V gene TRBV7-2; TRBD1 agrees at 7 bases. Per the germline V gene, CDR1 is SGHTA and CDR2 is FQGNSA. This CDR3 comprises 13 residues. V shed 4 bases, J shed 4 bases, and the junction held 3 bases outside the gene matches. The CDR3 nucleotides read TGTGCCAGCAGCTCTGACAGGGTAGAGACCCAGTACTTC. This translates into CASSSDRVETQYF.

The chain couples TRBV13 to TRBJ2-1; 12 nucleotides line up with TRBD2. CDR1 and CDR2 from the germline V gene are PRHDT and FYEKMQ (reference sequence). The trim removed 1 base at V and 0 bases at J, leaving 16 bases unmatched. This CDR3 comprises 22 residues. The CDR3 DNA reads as TGTGCCAGCAGCTTAGAAAGTATTAGGACTAGCGGGATGATTGGCTCCTACAATGAGCAGTTCTTC. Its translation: CASSLESIRTSGMIGSYNEQFF.

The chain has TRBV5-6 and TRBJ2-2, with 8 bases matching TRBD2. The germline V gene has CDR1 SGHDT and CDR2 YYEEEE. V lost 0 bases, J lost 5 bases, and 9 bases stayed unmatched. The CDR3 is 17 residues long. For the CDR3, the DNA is TGTGCCAGCAGCTTGGAAGGCGGGAGGCCGGGGACCGGGGAGCTGTTTTTT. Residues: CASSLEGGRPGTGELFF.

CDR3 sequence reads: CAISERDNQPQHF. In nucleotides, the CDR3 is TGTGCCATCAGTGAGAGGGACAATCAGCCCCAGCATTTT. The chain carries TRBV10-3 and TRBJ1-5; D is unresolved. The CDR3 length is 13 residues. Trimming stripped 2 bases from V and 3 bases from J, with 5 bases between. Germline V gives CDR1 ENHRY, CDR2 SYGVKD.

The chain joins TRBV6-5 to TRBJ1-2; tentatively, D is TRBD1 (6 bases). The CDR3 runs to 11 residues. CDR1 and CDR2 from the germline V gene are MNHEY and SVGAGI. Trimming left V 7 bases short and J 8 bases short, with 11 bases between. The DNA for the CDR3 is TGTGCCAGCAAGGGGGGCCGCGGCTACACCTTC. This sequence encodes CASKGGRGYTF.

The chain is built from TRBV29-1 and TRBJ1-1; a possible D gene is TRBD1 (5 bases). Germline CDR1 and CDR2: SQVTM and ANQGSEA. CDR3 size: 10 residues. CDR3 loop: CSAGHTEAFF. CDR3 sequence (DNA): TGCAGTGCAGGGCACACTGAAGCTTTCTTT. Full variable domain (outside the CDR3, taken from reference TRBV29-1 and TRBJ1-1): SAVISQKPSRDICQRGTSLTIQCQVDSQVTMMFWYRQQPGQSLTLIATANQGSEATYESGFVIDKFPISRPNLTFSTLTVSNMSPEDSSIYLCSAGHTEAFFGQGTRLTVV.

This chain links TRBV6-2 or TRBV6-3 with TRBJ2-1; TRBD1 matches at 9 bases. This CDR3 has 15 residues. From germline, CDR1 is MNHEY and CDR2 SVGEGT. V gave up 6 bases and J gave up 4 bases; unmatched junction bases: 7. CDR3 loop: CASSPRDRVYNEQFF. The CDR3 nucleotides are TGTGCCAGCAGCCCCCGGGACAGGGTTTACAATGAGCAGTTCTTC.

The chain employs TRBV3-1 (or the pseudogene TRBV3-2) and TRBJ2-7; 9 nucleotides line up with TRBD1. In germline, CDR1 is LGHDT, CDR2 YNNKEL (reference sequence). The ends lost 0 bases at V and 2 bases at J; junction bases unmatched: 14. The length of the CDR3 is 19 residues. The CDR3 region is CASSQELPFWDRDPYEQYF. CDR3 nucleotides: TGTGCCAGCAGCCAAGAACTTCCCTTCTGGGACAGGGATCCCTACGAGCAGTACTTC.

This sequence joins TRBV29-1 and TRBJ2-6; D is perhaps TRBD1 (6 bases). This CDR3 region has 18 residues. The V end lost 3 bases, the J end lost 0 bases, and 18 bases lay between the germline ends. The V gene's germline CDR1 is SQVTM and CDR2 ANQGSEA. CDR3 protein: CSVEGTGPQDSGANVLTF. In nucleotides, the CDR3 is TGCAGCGTTGAGGGAACAGGGCCCCAGGACTCTGGGGCCAACGTCCTGACTTTC.

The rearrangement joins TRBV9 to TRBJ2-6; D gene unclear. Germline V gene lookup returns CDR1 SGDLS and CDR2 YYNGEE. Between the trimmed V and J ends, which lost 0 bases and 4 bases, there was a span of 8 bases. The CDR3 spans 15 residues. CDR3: CASSVARSGANVLTF. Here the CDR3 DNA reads TGTGCCAGCAGCGTAGCTCGGTCCGGGGCCAACGTCCTGACTTTC. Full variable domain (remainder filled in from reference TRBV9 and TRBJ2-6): DSGVTQTPKHLITATGQRVTLRCSPRSGDLSVYWYQQSLDQGLQFLIQYYNGEERAKGNILERFSAQQFPDLHSELNLSSLELGDSALYFCASSVARSGANVLTFGAGSRLTVL.

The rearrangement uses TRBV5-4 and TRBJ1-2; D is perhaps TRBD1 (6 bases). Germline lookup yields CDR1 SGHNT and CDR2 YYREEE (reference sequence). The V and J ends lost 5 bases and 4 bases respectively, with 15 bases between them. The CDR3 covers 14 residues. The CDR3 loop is CASSRRTAGYGYTF. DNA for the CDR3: TGTGCCAGCAGTCGGAGGACAGCCGGCTATGGCTACACCTTC.